The 9 T cell receptor beta chains listed next were all sequenced from one sample in a study of cytomegalovirus exposure and HLA in healthy donors. The PCR ran on 60 Vbeta and 13 Jbeta primers. Here immunoSEQ multiplex PCR was the method, and the copy in TCRdb shows in-frame clones only, minus some. The table lists about 190,000 clones, 60% to 80% of them singletons. Source material: PBMCs. The receptors stem from a woman aged 25 to 39 in good health and CMV-seropositive.

This clone was seen many times. The rearrangement links TRBV6-1 to TRBJ2-6; a weak D match, TRBD2 (5 bases). The germline V gene has CDR1 MNHNS and CDR2 SASEGT. This CDR3 is 15 amino acids long. Trimming left V 8 bases short and J 0 bases short, with 11 bases between. The CDR3 nucleotides are TGTGCCAGCGGGCCCCGGGACTCTGGGGCCAACGTCCTGACTTTC. Translated, it gives CASGPRDSGANVLTF.

This sequence joins TRBV4-1 and TRBJ2-1; D gene unclear. This CDR3 is built from 15 residues. Trimming stripped 4 bases from V and 0 bases from J, with 10 bases between. Germline V gene sequence: CDR1 MGHRA, CDR2 YSYEKL. In DNA, the CDR3 is TGCGCCAGCAGCCGGCAGTCTAGCTCCTACAATGAGCAGTTCTTC. This translates into CASSRQSSSYNEQFF.

V and J are TRBV6-4 and TRBJ1-1, with D perhaps TRBD1 (6 bases). The CDR3 covers 12 residues. Germline-derived CDR1 and CDR2 are MRHNA and SNTAGT. V shed 3 bases and J shed 11 bases, with 13 bases lying between them. Written as DNA, the CDR3 is TGTGCCAGCAGTGAAAGGGGGGGTAGGGCTTTCTTT. Translating it yields CASSERGGRAFF.

The chain employs TRBV5-4 and TRBJ1-2; TRBD1 agrees at 7 bases. Germline V CDR1 and CDR2: SGHNT, YYREEE (reference sequence). The J segment lost 8 bases and the V segment lost 3 bases, leaving 10 bases of the junction unmatched. There are 14 residues in the CDR3. The CDR3 sequence is CASSWGETGIGYTF. In nucleotides, the CDR3 is TGTGCCAGCAGCTGGGGGGAGACAGGGATAGGCTACACCTTC.

This clone has a handful of counts. V gene TRBV18 combines with J gene TRBJ2-7; possible D gene TRBD2, 5 bases. The CDR3 covers 16 residues. Between the trimmed V and J ends, which lost 1 base and 3 bases, there was a span of 16 bases. Germline assignment: CDR1 KGHSH and CDR2 LQKENI. This chain's CDR3 is CASSPRSSGVLYEQYF. CDR3 coding DNA: TGTGCCAGCTCACCACGGTCCAGCGGCGTCCTCTACGAGCAGTACTTC. Using reference TRBV18 and TRBJ2-7 for the parts outside the CDR3, the full variable domain is NAGVMQNPRHLVRRRGQEARLRCSPMKGHSHVYWYRQLPEEGLKFMVYLQKENIIDESGMPKERFSAEFPKEGPSILRIQQVVRGDSAAYFCASSPRSSGVLYEQYFGPGTRLTVT.

This chain connects TRBV7-9 to TRBJ1-2, with no clear D. Germline CDR1 reads SEHNR; CDR2 reads FQNEAQ (reference sequence). The CDR3 has 13 amino acids. Deletions cut 1 base from V and 4 bases from J, with 7 bases between. The CDR3 reads CASSLVSSYGYTF. Written as DNA, the CDR3 is TGTGCCAGCAGCTTAGTGTCCAGCTATGGCTACACCTTC.

J is TRBJ2-1 and V is TRBV7-2; D is possibly TRBD2 (5 bases). CDR3 size: 15 residues. Between the trimmed V and J ends, which lost 1 base and 7 bases, there was a span of 14 bases. Germline assignment: CDR1 SGHTA and CDR2 FQGNSA. In nucleotides, the CDR3 is TGTGCCAGCAGCTTAGGTGGGAGTTGGGAAAATGAGCAGTTCTTC. It encodes CASSLGGSWENEQFF.

The chain joins TRBV5-5 to TRBJ2-3; D possibly corresponds to TRBD1 (6 bases). Trimming removed 1 base from V and 6 bases from J, with 12 bases in between. Per the germline V gene, CDR1 is SGHKS and CDR2 is YYEKEE (reference sequence). The CDR3 consists of 14 residues. This CDR3 reads CASSLSPGHDTQYF. As DNA, the CDR3 is TGTGCCAGCAGCTTGAGTCCGGGACATGATACGCAGTATTTT.

The chain is built from TRBV2 and TRBJ1-1; D is possibly TRBD1 (6 bases). The length of the CDR3 is 13 residues. V lost 6 bases and J 11 bases, leaving 19 bases between the germline ends. Germline V gene sequence: CDR1 SNHLY, CDR2 FYNNEI. This CDR3 is CASRADSQGRAFF. The CDR3 nucleotides are TGTGCCAGCAGGGCTGACTCACAGGGACGGGCTTTCTTT.